Listed below are T cell receptor beta chains from one sample, sequenced in a study of cytomegalovirus exposure and HLA in healthy donors. Here immunoSEQ multiplex PCR was the method, and the copy in TCRdb shows in-frame clones only, minus some. The sample lists roughly 120,000 clones; 8% to 10% were seen once. The sequenced sample was PBMCs. These receptor sequences come from a man aged 25-40 years in good health and CMV-seronegative. CDR3s include the opening cysteine and the closing phenylalanine or tryptophan. The D gene is left open where the match is weak. Clone size appears in some rows only: once, few, many, or a class for an expanded clone.

TRBJ2-3	TRBV5-1	-	few	CASRNPQGTDTQYF	TGCGCCAGCAGAAATCCACAGGGCACAGATACGCAGTATTTT
TRBJ1-1	TRBV2	-	few	CASSPTFSGAESTEAFF	TGTGCCAGCAGCCCAACCTTTAGCGGGGCGGAAAGCACTGAAGCTTTCTTT
TRBJ2-7	TRBV5-1	TRBD2	few	CASSFGTSGSSYEQYF	TGCGCCAGCAGCTTTGGGACTAGCGGGAGCTCCTACGAGCAGTACTTC
TRBJ1-5	TRBV5-4	TRBD1	-	CASSFSSDGQGQYSNQPQHF	TGTGCCAGCAGCTTCTCGTCAGATGGACAGGGTCAATATAGCAATCAGCCCCAGCATTTT
TRBJ1-5	TRBV23-1	TRBD1	few	CASSQSTRDRKNSNQPQHF	TGCGCCAGCAGTCAATCGACCCGGGACAGAAAAAATAGCAATCAGCCCCAGCATTTT
TRBJ2-3	TRBV7-2	TRBD1	few	CASSPQGTGSTDTQYF	TGTGCCAGCAGCCCTCAGGGGACAGGAAGCACAGATACGCAGTATTTT
TRBJ2-2	TRBV9	-	-	CASSGPLATRELFF	TGTGCCAGCAGCGGACCTCTAGCGACAAGGGAGCTGTTTTTT
TRBJ2-2	TRBV18	TRBD2	-	CASSPLAGAANTGELFF	TGTGCCAGCTCCCCACTAGCGGGGGCCGCGAACACCGGGGAGCTGTTTTTT
TRBJ1-5	TRBV6-5	-	few	CASSYSSSTAPQPQHF	TGTGCCAGCAGTTACTCATCGTCGACAGCACCACAGCCCCAGCATTTT
TRBJ2-3	TRBV10-3	-	-	CAISESSGGADTQYF	TGTGCCATCAGTGAGTCGTCGGGCGGGGCAGATACGCAGTATTTT
TRBJ1-2	TRBV2	-	few	CASSENRQEGGYTF	TGTGCCAGCAGTGAGAATAGGCAGGAGGGAGGCTACACCTTC
TRBJ1-4	TRBV7-6	TRBD1	-	CASSLAGGQGAGKLFF	TGTGCCAGCAGCTTAGCCGGCGGACAGGGGGCAGGAAAACTGTTTTTT
TRBJ2-1	TRBV19	TRBD2	-	CASSIVAGDYNEQFF	TGTGCCAGTAGTATAGTAGCGGGAGATTACAATGAGCAGTTCTTC
TRBJ2-3	TRBV14	-	few	CASSQVQGPTDTQYF	TGTGCCAGCAGCCAAGTTCAGGGGCCCACAGATACGCAGTATTTT
TRBJ2-4	TRBV21-1	-	few	CASTDLREDSENIQYF	TGTGCCAGCACCGACCTGCGGGAGGACAGCGAAAACATTCAGTACTTC
TRBJ2-7	TRBV4-1	TRBD2	few	CASSQSPPGGSYEQYF	TGCGCCAGCAGCCAATCACCCCCGGGGGGGTCCTACGAGCAGTACTTC
TRBJ2-5	TRBV7-8	-	few	CASSRRATTQETQYF	TGTGCCAGCAGCCGCAGGGCTACGACTCAAGAGACCCAGTACTTC
TRBJ2-7	TRBV7-9	-	few	CASSLPMDEQYF	TGTGCCAGCAGCCTACCCATGGACGAGCAGTACTTC
TRBJ1-5	TRBV15	-	-	CATSRGRDPGQPQHF	TGTGCCACCAGCAGAGGGAGGGACCCGGGCCAGCCCCAGCATTTT
TRBJ2-1	TRBV7-8	-	few	CASSFFGRPDNEQFF	TGTGCCAGCAGCTTTTTTGGGAGGCCTGACAATGAGCAGTTCTTC
TRBJ2-7	TRBV11-3	TRBD1	-	CASSHGTGGLYEQYF	TGTGCCAGCAGCCACGGGACAGGGGGCCTCTACGAGCAGTACTTC
TRBJ2-3	TRBV12-5	TRBD2	-	CASGLVLAGEADTQYF	TGTGCTAGTGGTTTGGTATTAGCGGGGGAGGCAGATACGCAGTATTTT
TRBJ2-6	TRBV7-9	-	-	CASSFPGIDSSGANVLTF	TGTGCCAGCAGCTTTCCCGGGATAGACTCTTCGGGGGCCAACGTCCTGACTTTC
TRBJ2-3	TRBV5-1	TRBD2	-	CASSLAAWRETDTQYF	TGCGCCAGCAGCTTGGCCGCTTGGCGGGAGACAGATACGCAGTATTTT
TRBJ2-7	TRBV5-6	TRBD2	few	CASSFSGGRDEQYF	TGTGCCAGCAGCTTCAGCGGGGGGAGAGACGAGCAGTACTTC